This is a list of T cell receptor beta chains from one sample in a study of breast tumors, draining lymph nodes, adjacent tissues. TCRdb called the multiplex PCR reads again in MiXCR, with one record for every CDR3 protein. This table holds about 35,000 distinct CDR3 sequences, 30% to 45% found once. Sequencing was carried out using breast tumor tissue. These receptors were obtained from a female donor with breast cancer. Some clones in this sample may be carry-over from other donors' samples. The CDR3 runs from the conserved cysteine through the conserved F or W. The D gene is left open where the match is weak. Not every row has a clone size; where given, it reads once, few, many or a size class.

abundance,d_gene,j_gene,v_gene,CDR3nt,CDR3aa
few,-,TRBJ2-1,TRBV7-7,TGTGCCAGCAGCTTAGCGTCAGGCCCTTACAATGAGCAGTTCTTC,CASSLASGPYNEQFF
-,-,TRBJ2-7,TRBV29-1,TGCAGCGTTGAAGATATGCGCGGCAGCTACGAGCAGTACTTC,CSVEDMRGSYEQYF
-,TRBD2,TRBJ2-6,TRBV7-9,TGTGCCAGCAGCTTAGCCGCTTTAGCGGGAGGCGTCTCTGGGGCCAACGTCCTGACTTTC,CASSLAALAGGVSGANVLTF
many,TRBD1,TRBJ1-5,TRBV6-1,TGTGCCAGCAGGAAAATCGGGACAGGGGGCTACCAGCATTTT,CASRKIGTGGYQHF
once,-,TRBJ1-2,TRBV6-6,TGTGCCAGCAGTGACAAGGACTATGGCTACACCTTC,CASSDKDYGYTF
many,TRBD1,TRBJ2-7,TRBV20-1,TGCAGTGCCAGCGGAGAGTACCGACAGGGGAACTCCTACGAGCAGTACTTC,CSASGEYRQGNSYEQYF
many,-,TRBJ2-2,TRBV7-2,TGTGCCAGCAGACGCCTAACGAGAACCGGGGAGCTGTTTTTT,CASRRLTRTGELFF
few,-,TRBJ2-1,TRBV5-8,TGTGCCAGCAGCCCGGCTAGCTCCTACAATGAGCAGTTCTTC,CASSPASSYNEQFF
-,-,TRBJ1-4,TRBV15,TGTGCCACCAGCAGCCCCGGGACGGATCTTCCAAAACTGTTTTTT,CATSSPGTDLPKLFF
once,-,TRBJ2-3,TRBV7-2,TGTGCCAGCAGCTTAGGGGGCCTCACAGATACGCAGTATTTT,CASSLGGLTDTQYF
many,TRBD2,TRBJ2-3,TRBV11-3,TGTGCCAGCAGCCGGATGACTAGCTTTGTGGCAGATACGCAGTATTTT,CASSRMTSFVADTQYF
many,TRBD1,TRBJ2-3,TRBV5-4,TGTGCCAGCAGCAAAAGGACAGGGATCGTAGATACGCAGTATTTT,CASSKRTGIVDTQYF
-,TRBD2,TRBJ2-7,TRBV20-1,TGCAGTGCTAGAGGAGCGGGAGGGTGGGACGAGCAGTACTTC,CSARGAGGWDEQYF